A selection of T cell receptor beta chains follows, all from one sample in a study of cytomegalovirus exposure and HLA in healthy donors. Assay: immunoSEQ multiplex PCR; the TCRdb copy retains only in-frame clones and omits some. The sample yields over 200,000 clones, 80% to 90% seen once. Sequenced: PBMCs. The origin of the receptors is a woman aged 18-30 years in good health and CMV-seronegative. The CDR3 runs from the conserved cysteine through the conserved F or W. Each record gives: clone size, V gene, J gene, D gene, CDR3 protein, CDR3 DNA. D genes are given only for firm matches. Size tells how often a clone was seen (once, few, many) or the class of an expanded clone, and some rows leave it out.

clone_size: NA
v_call: TRBV11-2
j_call: TRBJ2-2
d_call: TRBD1
cdr3_aa: CASSSGQGPNTGELFF
cdr3_nt: TGTGCCAGCAGCTCAGGACAGGGTCCGAACACCGGGGAGCTGTTTTTT

clone_size: NA
v_call: TRBV5-1
j_call: TRBJ1-4
d_call: NA
cdr3_aa: CASSVGRVTNEKLFF
cdr3_nt: TGCGCCAGCAGCGTCGGGCGGGTCACTAATGAAAAACTGTTTTTT

clone_size: NA
v_call: TRBV5-4
j_call: TRBJ2-7
d_call: NA
cdr3_aa: CASSSGGLAEQYF
cdr3_nt: TGTGCCAGCAGTTCAGGCGGGCTCGCCGAGCAGTACTTC

clone_size: NA
v_call: TRBV19
j_call: TRBJ2-1
d_call: NA
cdr3_aa: CASSGLGSSYNEQFF
cdr3_nt: TGTGCCAGTAGCGGCCTAGGCTCCTCCTACAATGAGCAGTTCTTC

clone_size: NA
v_call: TRBV4-1
j_call: TRBJ2-7
d_call: TRBD2
cdr3_aa: CASSQALPGLATYEQYF
cdr3_nt: TGCGCCAGCAGCCAAGCCTTACCGGGACTAGCGACCTACGAGCAGTACTTC

clone_size: NA
v_call: TRBV5-1
j_call: TRBJ2-5
d_call: NA
cdr3_aa: CASSLEQGRETQYF
cdr3_nt: TGCGCCAGCAGCTTGGAGCAGGGGAGAGAGACCCAGTACTTC

clone_size: NA
v_call: TRBV7-8
j_call: TRBJ1-1
d_call: TRBD1
cdr3_aa: CASSLMAGGAAEAFF
cdr3_nt: TGTGCCAGCAGCCTCATGGCAGGGGGCGCCGCTGAAGCTTTCTTT

clone_size: NA
v_call: TRBV4-2
j_call: TRBJ2-7
d_call: NA
cdr3_aa: CASSQGLDQYEQYF
cdr3_nt: TGTGCCAGCAGCCAAGGACTAGATCAATACGAGCAGTACTTC

clone_size: NA
v_call: TRBV5-1
j_call: TRBJ2-7
d_call: NA
cdr3_aa: CASSLAGGAHSYEQYF
cdr3_nt: TGCGCCAGCAGCTTAGCCGGGGGTGCTCATTCCTACGAGCAGTACTTC

clone_size: NA
v_call: TRBV27
j_call: TRBJ2-7
d_call: NA
cdr3_aa: CASSSDSALGEQYF
cdr3_nt: TGTGCCAGCAGTTCGGACAGCGCGTTGGGAGAGCAGTACTTC

clone_size: NA
v_call: TRBV28
j_call: TRBJ2-3
d_call: TRBD2
cdr3_aa: CASRISGRNTDTQYF
cdr3_nt: TGTGCCAGCAGGATTAGCGGGAGGAACACAGATACGCAGTATTTT

clone_size: NA
v_call: TRBV27
j_call: TRBJ2-5
d_call: NA
cdr3_aa: CASQGLGETQYF
cdr3_nt: TGTGCCAGTCAGGGGCTCGGTGAGACCCAGTACTTC

clone_size: once
v_call: TRBV14
j_call: TRBJ2-1
d_call: NA
cdr3_aa: CASSQGAGQPPYNEQFF
cdr3_nt: TGTGCCAGCAGCCAAGGCGCTGGGCAACCTCCGTACAATGAGCAGTTCTTC